This TCR beta chain emerged from a study of CD8+CD57+ T cells in acquired aplastic anemia (dated by TCRdb to the late 2010s). For context, the study as a whole: On average, sorted CD4+ and CD8+ cells yielded around 3.5 ug of extracted DNA, with a range of about 0.18 to 30 ug. Healthy donor samples averaged approximately 10 million reads for CD4+ and 11 million to 12 million for CD8+ cells.

The study deep-sequenced TCR repertoires of sorted CD4+ and CD8+ blood T cells from severe aplastic anemia patients and healthy subjects. Ficoll-Paque density gradient centrifugation was used to isolate peripheral blood mononuclear cells. Before DNA extraction, CD4+ and CD8+ T cells were sorted with FACS or magnetic beads. Genomic DNA was used as template for profiling of TCR beta VDJ combinations and CDR3 sequences. TCR repertoire sequencing was run on an Illumina HiSeq 2000. The paper's data handling went like this. Repertoires were assessed using TRBV/TRBJ rearrangement plots, CDR3 size and DJ length profiles, and Simpson's diversity index. Whichever DNA sequence was most abundant in the deep sequencing data was defined as the immunodominant clone. CDR3 amino acid sequences were screened for sharing across subjects and compared with published repertoires and the VDJdb database. TCRdb cleaned the public reads at Q25 with fastp, built clones with MiXCR and kept in-frame beta chains. Under each unique CDR3 protein, matching rows form one entry showing the most common genes and DNA. The V and J calls shown here were made by TCRdb, not taken from the authors' results. The sample includes about 420,000 distinct CDR3 sequences, with 60% to 80% observed a single time. The top ten hold 3% to 4.5% of the sample.

Inclusive of the bounding cysteine and phenylalanine, the CDR3 is 12 residues long. Only CDR3 DNA remains: 36 bases, in frame from the first base. As encoded in the germline V gene (reference sequence), CDR1 is SEHNR while CDR2 is FQNEAQ. Between the V and J ends, shortened by 8 bases and 5 bases respectively, the junction contains 12 bases. The table lists this clonotype with many counts. Its antigen is currently not known. The sample holds no much larger clone one base away, and base qualities are not on file. Study-wide findings and limitations: CD8+ Simpson's diversity did not differ significantly between patients and healthy controls (P=0.060). Around 31 CD8+ CDR3 sequences were shared between patients and controls but appeared highly expressed in patients and within their immunodominant clones.

The sequence derives from a human donor in good health, serving as a control. The rearranged chain carries TRBV7-9 and TRBJ2-5; the D gene remains uncertain. The sequenced sample consisted of sorted CD4+, CD8+, or CD8+CD57+ T cells (not recorded which) from PBMCs. The nucleotide sequence reads TGTGCCAGCGTTTCGGCGAGGGAGACCCAGTACTTC. It codes for CASVSARETQYF.